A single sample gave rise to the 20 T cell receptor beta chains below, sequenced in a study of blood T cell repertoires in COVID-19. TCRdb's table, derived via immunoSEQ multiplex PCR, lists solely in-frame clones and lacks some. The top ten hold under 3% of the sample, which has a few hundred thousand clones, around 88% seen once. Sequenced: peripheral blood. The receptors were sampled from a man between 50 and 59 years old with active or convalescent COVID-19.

The CDR3 reads CSAREARGAFF. The CDR3 region has the DNA TGCAGTGCCAGGGAGGCGCGGGGAGCTTTCTTT. The chain links TRBV20-1 to TRBJ1-1, with a weak D call TRBD1 (5 bases). CDR1 is DFQATT, CDR2 SNEGSKA, per germline (reference sequence). Deletions cut 6 bases from V and 10 bases from J, with 15 bases between. The CDR3 has 11 residues.

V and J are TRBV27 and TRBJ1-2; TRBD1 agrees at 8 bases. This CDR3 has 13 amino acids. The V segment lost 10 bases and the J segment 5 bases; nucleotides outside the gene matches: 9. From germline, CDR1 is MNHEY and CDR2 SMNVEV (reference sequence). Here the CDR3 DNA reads TGTGCCACCTTCCGGACAGGGACGTATGGCTACACCTTC. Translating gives CATFRTGTYGYTF.

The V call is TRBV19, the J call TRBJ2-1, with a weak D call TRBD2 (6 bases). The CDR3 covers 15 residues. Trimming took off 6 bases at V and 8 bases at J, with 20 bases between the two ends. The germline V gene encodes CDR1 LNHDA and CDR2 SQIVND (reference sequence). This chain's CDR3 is CASSPGLPLLDEQFF. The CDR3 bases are TGTGCCAGTAGCCCGGGACTTCCCTTATTGGATGAGCAGTTCTTC.

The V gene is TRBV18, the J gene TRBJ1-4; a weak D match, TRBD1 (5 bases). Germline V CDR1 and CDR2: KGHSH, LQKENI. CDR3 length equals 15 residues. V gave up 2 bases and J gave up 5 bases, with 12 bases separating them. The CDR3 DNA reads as TGTGCCAGCTCACCAGGCGGGGGTTGGAATGAAAAACTGTTTTTT. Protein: CASSPGGGWNEKLFF.

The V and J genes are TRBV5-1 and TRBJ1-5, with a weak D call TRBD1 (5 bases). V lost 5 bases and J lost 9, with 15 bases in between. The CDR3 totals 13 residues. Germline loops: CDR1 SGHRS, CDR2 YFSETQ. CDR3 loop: CASRVGEAGPQHF. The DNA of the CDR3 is TGCGCCAGCAGGGTGGGGGAGGCTGGGCCCCAGCATTTT.

CDR3 sequence reads: CASSYSAEGVEETQYF. DNA of the CDR3: TGTGCCAGCAGTTACTCGGCAGAAGGAGTGGAAGAGACCCAGTACTTC. This sequence joins TRBV6-5 and TRBJ2-5; D is uncertain. In germline, CDR1 is MNHEY, CDR2 SVGAGI. V lost 0 bases to trimming and J lost 3 bases, with 14 bases between them. The CDR3 runs to 16 residues.

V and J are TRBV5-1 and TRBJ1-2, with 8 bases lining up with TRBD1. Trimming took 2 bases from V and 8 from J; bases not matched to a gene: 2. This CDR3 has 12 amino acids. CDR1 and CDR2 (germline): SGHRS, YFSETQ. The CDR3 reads CASSFTGGGYTF. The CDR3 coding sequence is TGCGCCAGCAGCTTCACAGGGGGAGGCTACACCTTC.

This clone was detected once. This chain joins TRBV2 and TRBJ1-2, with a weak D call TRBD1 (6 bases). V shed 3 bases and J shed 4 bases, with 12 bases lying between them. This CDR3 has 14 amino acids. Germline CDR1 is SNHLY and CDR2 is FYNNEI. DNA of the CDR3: TGTGCCAGCAGTGAGGGGGGGCGCGGCTATGGCTACACCTTC. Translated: CASSEGGRGYGYTF.

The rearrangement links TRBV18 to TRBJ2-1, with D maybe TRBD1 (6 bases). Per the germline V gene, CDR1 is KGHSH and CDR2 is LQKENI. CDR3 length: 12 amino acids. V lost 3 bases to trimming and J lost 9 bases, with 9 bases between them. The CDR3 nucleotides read TGTGCCAGCTCACCCCAACAGGGTGAGCAGTTCTTC. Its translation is CASSPQQGEQFF.

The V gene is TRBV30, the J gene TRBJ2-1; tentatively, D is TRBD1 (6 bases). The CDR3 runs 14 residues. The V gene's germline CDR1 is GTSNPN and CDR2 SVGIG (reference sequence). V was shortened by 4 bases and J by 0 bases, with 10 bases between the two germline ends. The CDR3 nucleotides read TGTGCCTGGAAGCAGGGGTCCTCCTACAATGAGCAGTTCTTC. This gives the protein CAWKQGSSYNEQFF.

The CDR3 sequence is CAWRARDHLGGEQYF. DNA for the CDR3: TGTGCCTGGAGAGCGAGGGACCATCTGGGGGGGGAGCAGTACTTC. The chain is built from TRBV30 and TRBJ2-7, with 7 positions matching TRBD2. The CDR3 runs to 15 residues. Germline values: CDR1 GTSNPN, CDR2 SVGIG (reference sequence). V lost 3 bases, J lost 7 bases, and 15 bases stayed unmatched.

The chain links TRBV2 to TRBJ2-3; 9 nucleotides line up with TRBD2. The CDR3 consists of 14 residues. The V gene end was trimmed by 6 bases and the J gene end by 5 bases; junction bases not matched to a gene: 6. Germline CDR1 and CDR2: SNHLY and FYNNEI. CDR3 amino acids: CASSLSGRGDTQYF. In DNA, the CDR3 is TGTGCCAGCAGCCTTAGCGGGAGAGGAGATACGCAGTATTTT.

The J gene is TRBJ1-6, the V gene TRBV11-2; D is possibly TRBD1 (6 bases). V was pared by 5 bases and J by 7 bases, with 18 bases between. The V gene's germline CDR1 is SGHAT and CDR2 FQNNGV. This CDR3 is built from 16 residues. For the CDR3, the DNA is TGTGCCAGCAGCAACAACTACAGGGTGTGGAATTCACCCCTCCACTTT. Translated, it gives CASSNNYRVWNSPLHF.

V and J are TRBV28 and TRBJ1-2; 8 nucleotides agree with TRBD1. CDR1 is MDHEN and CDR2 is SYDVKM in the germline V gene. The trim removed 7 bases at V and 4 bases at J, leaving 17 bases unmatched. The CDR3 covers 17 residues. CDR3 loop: CASTLRPTRGLIYGYTF. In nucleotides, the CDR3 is TGTGCCAGCACCCTCCGACCCACCAGGGGGCTTATCTATGGCTACACCTTC.

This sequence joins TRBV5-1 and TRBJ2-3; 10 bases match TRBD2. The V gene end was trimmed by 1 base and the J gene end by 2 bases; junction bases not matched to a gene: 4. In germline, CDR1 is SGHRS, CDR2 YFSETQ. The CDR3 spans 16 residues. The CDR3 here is CASSLLAGDPTDTQYF. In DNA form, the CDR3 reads TGCGCCAGCAGCTTGCTAGCGGGAGACCCCACAGATACGCAGTATTTT.

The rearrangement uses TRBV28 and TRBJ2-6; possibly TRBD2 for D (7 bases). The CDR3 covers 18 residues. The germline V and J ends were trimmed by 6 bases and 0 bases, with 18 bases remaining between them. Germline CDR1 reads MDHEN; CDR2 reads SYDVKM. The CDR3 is CASRSGGGAFSGANVLTF. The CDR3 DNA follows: TGTGCCAGCAGATCTGGTGGGGGGGCCTTCTCTGGGGCCAACGTCCTGACTTTC.

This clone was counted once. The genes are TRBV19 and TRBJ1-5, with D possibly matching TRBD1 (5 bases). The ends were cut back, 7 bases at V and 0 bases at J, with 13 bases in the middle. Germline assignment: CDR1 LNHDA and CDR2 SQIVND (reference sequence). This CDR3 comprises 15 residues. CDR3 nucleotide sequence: TGTGCCAGTACCCCGGGGGTGCCTAGCAATCAGCCCCAGCATTTT. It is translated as CASTPGVPSNQPQHF.

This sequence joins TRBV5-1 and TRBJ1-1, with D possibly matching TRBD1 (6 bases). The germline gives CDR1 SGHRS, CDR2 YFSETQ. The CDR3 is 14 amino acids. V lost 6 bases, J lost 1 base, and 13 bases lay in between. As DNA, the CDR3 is TGCGCCAGCAAGGGGGGGCTTACGAACACTGAAGCTTTCTTT. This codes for CASKGGLTNTEAFF.

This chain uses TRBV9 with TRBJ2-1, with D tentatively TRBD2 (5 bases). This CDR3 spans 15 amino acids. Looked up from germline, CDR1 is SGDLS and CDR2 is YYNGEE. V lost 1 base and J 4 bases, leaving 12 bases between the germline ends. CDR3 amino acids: CASSVMSTGYNEQFF. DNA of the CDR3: TGTGCCAGCAGCGTAATGAGTACGGGGTACAATGAGCAGTTCTTC.

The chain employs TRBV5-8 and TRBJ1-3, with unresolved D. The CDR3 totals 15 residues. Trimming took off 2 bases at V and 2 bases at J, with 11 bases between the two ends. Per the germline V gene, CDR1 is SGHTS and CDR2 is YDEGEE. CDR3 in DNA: TGTGCCAGCAGCTTATTCGGGTCAACTGGAAACACCATATATTTT. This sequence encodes CASSLFGSTGNTIYF.